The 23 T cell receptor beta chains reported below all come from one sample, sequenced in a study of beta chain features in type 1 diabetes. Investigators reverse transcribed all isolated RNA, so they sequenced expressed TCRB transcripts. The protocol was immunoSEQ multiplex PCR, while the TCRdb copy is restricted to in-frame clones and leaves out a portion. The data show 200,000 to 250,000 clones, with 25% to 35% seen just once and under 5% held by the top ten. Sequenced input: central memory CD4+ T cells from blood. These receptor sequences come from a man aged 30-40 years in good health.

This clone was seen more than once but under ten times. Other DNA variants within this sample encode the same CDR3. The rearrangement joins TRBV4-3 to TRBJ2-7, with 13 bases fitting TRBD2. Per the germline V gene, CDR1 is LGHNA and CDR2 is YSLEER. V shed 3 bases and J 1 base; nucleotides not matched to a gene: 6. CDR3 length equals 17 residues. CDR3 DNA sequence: TGCGCCAGCAGCCAGGAGGGACTAGCGGGAAGGTCCTACGAGCAGTACTTC. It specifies CASSQEGLAGRSYEQYF.

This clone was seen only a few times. The CDR3 DNA is TGTGCCAGCAGCTTAGCGCGACTAGCGGGAGGTTCCACAGATACGCAGTATTTT. It yields the protein CASSLARLAGGSTDTQYF. V and J are TRBV7-2 and TRBJ2-3; TRBD2 aligns across 13 bases. The germline CDR1 and CDR2 sequences are SGHTA and FQGNSA. V lost 0 bases to trimming and J lost 2 bases; unmatched junction nucleotides: 5. This CDR3 has 18 amino acids.

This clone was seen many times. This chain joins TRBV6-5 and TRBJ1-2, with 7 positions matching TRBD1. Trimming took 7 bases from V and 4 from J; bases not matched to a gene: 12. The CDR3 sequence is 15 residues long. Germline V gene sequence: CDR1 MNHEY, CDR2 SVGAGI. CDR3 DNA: TGTGCCAGCACTTCACGAGGGGGCCGGGGCTATGGCTACACCTTC. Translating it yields CASTSRGGRGYGYTF.

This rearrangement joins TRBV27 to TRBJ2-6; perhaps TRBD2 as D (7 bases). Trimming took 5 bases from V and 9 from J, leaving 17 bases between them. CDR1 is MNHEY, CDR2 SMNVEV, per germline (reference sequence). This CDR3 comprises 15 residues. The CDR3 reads CASSEGGRTVNVLTF. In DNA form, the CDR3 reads TGTGCCAGCAGTGAGGGGGGGCGTACGGTCAACGTCCTGACTTTC.

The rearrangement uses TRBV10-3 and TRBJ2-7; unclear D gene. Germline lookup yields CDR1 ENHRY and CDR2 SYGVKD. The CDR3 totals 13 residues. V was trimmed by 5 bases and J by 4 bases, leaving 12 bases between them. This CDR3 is CAISRSDTYEQYF. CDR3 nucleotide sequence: TGTGCCATCAGTCGATCCGACACGTACGAGCAGTACTTC.

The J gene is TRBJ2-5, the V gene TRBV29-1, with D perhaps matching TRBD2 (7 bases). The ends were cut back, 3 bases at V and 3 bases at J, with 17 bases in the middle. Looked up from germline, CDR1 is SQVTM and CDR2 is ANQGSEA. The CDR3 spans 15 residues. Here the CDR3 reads CSVEGGLYSEETQYF. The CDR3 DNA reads TGCAGCGTTGAGGGGGGGCTTTATTCCGAAGAGACCCAGTACTTC. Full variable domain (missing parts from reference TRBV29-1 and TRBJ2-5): SAVISQKPSRDICQRGTSLTIQCQVDSQVTMMFWYRQQPGQSLTLIATANQGSEATYESGFVIDKFPISRPNLTFSTLTVSNMSPEDSSIYLCSVEGGLYSEETQYFGPGTRLLVL.

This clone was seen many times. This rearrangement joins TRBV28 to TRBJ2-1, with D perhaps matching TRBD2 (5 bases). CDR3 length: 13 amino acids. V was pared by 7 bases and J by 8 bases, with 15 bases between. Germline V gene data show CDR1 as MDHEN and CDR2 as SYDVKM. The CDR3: CASKDSGMHEQFF. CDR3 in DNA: TGTGCCAGCAAAGATTCGGGGATGCATGAGCAGTTCTTC.

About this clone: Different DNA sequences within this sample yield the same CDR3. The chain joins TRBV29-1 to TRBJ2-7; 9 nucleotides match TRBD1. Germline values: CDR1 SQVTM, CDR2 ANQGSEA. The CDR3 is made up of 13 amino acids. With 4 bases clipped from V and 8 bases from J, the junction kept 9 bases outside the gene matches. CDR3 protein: CSVVWGQGLQQYF. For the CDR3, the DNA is TGCAGCGTTGTATGGGGACAGGGTCTGCAGCAGTACTTC.

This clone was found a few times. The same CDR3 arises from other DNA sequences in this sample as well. This CDR3 reads CATSRLAGEVNEQFF. In nucleotides, the CDR3 is TGTGCCACCAGCAGACTAGCGGGAGAGGTCAATGAGCAGTTCTTC. The chain links TRBV15 to TRBJ2-1; 10 nucleotides agree with TRBD2. The CDR3 sequence is 15 residues long. Trimming took 2 bases from V and 6 from J; bases not matched to a gene: 4. Germline V gene lookup returns CDR1 LNHNV and CDR2 YYDKDF (reference sequence).

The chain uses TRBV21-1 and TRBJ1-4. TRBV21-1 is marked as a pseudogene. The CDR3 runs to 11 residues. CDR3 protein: CASSKDEKLFF. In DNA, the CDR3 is TGTGCCAGCAGCAAGGATGAAAAACTGTTTTTT.

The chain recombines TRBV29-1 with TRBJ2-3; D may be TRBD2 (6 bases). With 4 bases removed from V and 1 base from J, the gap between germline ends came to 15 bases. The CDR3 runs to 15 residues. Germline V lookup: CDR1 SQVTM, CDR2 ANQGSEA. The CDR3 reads CSVGGGDGGTDTQYF. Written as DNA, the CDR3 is TGCAGCGTTGGAGGCGGGGATGGAGGCACAGATACGCAGTATTTT.

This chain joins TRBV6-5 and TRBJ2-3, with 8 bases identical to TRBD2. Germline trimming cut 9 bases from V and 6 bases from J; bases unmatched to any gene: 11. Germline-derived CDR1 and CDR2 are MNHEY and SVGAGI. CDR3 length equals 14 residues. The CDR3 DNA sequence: TGTGCCAGTTCTAGAGCGGGAGTATCGGATACGCAGTATTTT. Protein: CASSRAGVSDTQYF.

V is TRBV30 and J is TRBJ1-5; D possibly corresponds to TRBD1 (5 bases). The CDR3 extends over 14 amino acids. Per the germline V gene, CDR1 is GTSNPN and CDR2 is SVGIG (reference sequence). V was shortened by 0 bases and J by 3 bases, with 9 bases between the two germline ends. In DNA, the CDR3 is TGTGCCTGGAGTGTACAGACAGACAATCAGCCCCAGCATTTT. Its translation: CAWSVQTDNQPQHF.

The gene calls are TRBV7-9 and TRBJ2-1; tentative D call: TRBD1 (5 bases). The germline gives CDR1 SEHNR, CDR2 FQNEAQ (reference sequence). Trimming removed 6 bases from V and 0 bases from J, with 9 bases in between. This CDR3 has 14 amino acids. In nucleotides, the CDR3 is TGTGCCAGCAGGCAGGGTGGCTCCTACAATGAGCAGTTCTTC. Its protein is CASRQGGSYNEQFF. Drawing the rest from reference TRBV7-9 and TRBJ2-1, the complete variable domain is DTGVSQNPRHKITKRGQNVTFRCDPISEHNRLYWYRQTLGQGPEFLTYFQNEAQLEKSRLLSDRFSAERPKGSFSTLEIQRTEQGDSAMYLCASRQGGSYNEQFFGPGTRLTVL.

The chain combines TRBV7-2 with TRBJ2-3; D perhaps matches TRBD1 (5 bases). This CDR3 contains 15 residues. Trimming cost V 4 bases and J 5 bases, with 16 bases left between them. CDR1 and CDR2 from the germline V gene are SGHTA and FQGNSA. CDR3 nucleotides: TGTGCCAGCAGCTCCGGACAAAACAGAGGAGATACGCAGTATTTT. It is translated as CASSSGQNRGDTQYF.

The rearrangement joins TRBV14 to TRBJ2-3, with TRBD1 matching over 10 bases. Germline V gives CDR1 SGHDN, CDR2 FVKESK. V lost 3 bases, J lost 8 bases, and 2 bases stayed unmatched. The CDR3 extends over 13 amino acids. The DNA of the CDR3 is TGTGCCAGCAGCCAGGGACAGGGGTCTACGCAGTATTTT. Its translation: CASSQGQGSTQYF.

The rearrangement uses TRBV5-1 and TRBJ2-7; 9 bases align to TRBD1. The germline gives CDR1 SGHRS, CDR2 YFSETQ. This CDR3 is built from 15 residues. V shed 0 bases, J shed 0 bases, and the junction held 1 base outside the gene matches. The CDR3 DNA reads TGCGCCAGCAGCTTGGGGGACAGGGACTCCTACGAGCAGTACTTC. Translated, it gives CASSLGDRDSYEQYF.

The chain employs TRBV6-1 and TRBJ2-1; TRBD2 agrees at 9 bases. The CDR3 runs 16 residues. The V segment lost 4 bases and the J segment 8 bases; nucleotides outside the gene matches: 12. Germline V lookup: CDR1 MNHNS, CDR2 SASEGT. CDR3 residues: CASSGTTSGAWDEQFF. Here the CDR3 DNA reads TGTGCCAGCAGTGGAACGACTAGCGGCGCCTGGGATGAGCAGTTCTTC.

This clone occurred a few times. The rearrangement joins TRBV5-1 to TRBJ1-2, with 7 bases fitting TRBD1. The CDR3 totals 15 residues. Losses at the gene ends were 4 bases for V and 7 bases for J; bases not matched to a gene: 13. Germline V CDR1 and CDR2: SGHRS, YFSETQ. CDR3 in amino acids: CASSLNRQGSSGYTF. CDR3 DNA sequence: TGCGCCAGCAGCCTAAACAGACAGGGTTCATCTGGCTACACCTTC.

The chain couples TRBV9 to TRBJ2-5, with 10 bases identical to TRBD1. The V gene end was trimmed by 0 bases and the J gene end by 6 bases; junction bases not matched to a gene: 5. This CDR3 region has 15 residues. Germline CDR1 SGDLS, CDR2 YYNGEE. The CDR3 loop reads CASSVGTGGGQTQYF. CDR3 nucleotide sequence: TGTGCCAGCAGCGTAGGGACAGGGGGTGGACAGACCCAGTACTTC.

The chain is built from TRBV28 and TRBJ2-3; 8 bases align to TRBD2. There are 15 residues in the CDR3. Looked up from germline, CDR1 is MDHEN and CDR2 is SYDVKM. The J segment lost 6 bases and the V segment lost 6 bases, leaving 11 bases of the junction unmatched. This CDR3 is CASRTDRSGSDTQYF. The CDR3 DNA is TGTGCCAGCAGAACCGACAGAAGCGGGAGTGATACGCAGTATTTT.

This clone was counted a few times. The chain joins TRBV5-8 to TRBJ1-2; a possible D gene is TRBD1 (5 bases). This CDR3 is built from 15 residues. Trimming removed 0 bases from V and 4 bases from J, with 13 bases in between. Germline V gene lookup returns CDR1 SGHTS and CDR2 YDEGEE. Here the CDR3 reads CASSLARGGIYGYTF. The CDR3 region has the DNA TGTGCCAGCAGCTTGGCCCGGGGCGGAATCTATGGCTACACCTTC.

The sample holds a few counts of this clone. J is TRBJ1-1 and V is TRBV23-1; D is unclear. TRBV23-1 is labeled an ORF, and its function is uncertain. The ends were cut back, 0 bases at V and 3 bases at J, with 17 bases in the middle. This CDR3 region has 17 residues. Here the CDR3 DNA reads TGCGCCAGCAGTCAATCAGACAAAGCACCGTATCACACTGAAGCTTTCTTT. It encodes CASSQSDKAPYHTEAFF.